The 22 T cell receptor beta chains in this list originate from one sample, sequenced in a study of blood T cell repertoires in COVID-19. The data were produced by immunoSEQ multiplex PCR, yet TCRdb's version contains in-frame clones alone and is incomplete. The sample records roughly 410,000 clones, around 89% being singletons. The source material was peripheral blood. These receptors all stem from a woman aged 35 to 49 with COVID-19, enrolled during active disease.

This sequence joins TRBV30 and TRBJ1-5; D remains unclear. The V end was cut by 3 bases, the J end by 6 bases, with 12 bases between. This CDR3 has 13 amino acids. Germline CDR1 and CDR2: GTSNPN and SVGIG (reference sequence). CDR3: CAWRRGATQPQHF. Here the CDR3 DNA reads TGTGCCTGGAGGCGCGGCGCGACTCAGCCCCAGCATTTT.

The rearrangement uses TRBV7-9 and TRBJ2-3, with D tentatively TRBD2 (6 bases). CDR3 length: 16 amino acids. Trimming took off 1 base at V and 0 bases at J, with 11 bases between the two ends. Germline values: CDR1 SEHNR, CDR2 FQNEAQ (reference sequence). CDR3: CASSLVAGTSTDTQYF. DNA of the CDR3: TGTGCCAGCAGCTTAGTGGCAGGGACTAGCACAGATACGCAGTATTTT.

The gene calls are TRBV18 and TRBJ1-5, with D possibly being TRBD1 (6 bases). The CDR3 is made up of 16 amino acids. V lost 3 bases and J 3 bases, leaving 15 bases between the germline ends. Germline-derived CDR1 and CDR2 are KGHSH and LQKENI. CDR3 sequence reads: CASSPVRQAYNQPQHF. CDR3 DNA: TGTGCCAGCTCACCTGTAAGACAGGCCTACAATCAGCCCCAGCATTTT.

V is TRBV12-3 or TRBV12-4 and J is TRBJ1-1, with a weak D call TRBD1 (6 bases). This CDR3 is built from 13 residues. V lost 3 bases and J lost 5, with 10 bases in between. DNA for the CDR3: TGTGCCAGCAGTTTCGACAGGTTAACTGAAGCTTTCTTT. Its protein is CASSFDRLTEAFF.

The chain joins TRBV7-9 to TRBJ2-5, with TRBD1 identical over 10 bases. With V trimmed by 5 bases and J by 4 bases, 10 bases remained unmatched. The CDR3 sequence is 16 residues long. Germline V gives CDR1 SEHNR, CDR2 FQNEAQ (reference sequence). In DNA form, the CDR3 reads TGTGCCAGCAGCCCCGGACAGGGGGTGTCATTAGAGACCCAGTACTTC. Its translation: CASSPGQGVSLETQYF.

The V gene is TRBV29-1, the J gene TRBJ1-2; unclear D gene. CDR1 and CDR2 from the germline V gene are SQVTM and ANQGSEA. Trimming left V 3 bases short and J 3 bases short, with 11 bases between. The CDR3 covers 13 residues. The CDR3 nucleotides read TGCAGCGTTGATGGGCAGGCCCACTATGGCTACACCTTC. It codes for CSVDGQAHYGYTF. The full variable domain, completed using reference TRBV29-1 and TRBJ1-2, is SAVISQKPSRDICQRGTSLTIQCQVDSQVTMMFWYRQQPGQSLTLIATANQGSEATYESGFVIDKFPISRPNLTFSTLTVSNMSPEDSSIYLCSVDGQAHYGYTFGSGTRLTVV.

This chain joins TRBV9 and TRBJ1-2, with D maybe TRBD1 (5 bases). Trimming removed 4 bases from V and 0 bases from J, with 13 bases in between. The germline V gene has CDR1 SGDLS and CDR2 YYNGEE. This CDR3 is 15 amino acids long. The CDR3 loop reads CASSFRWGPNYGYTF. CDR3 DNA sequence: TGTGCCAGCAGCTTCCGATGGGGCCCTAACTATGGCTACACCTTC.

The V and J genes are TRBV7-2 and TRBJ2-3; D may be TRBD2 (5 bases). Looked up from germline, CDR1 is SGHTA and CDR2 is FQGNSA. V lost 5 bases to trimming and J lost 4 bases, with 16 bases between them. This CDR3 region has 15 residues. The chain's CDR3 is CASSPTGMGADTQYF. CDR3 in DNA: TGTGCCAGCAGCCCGACGGGGATGGGCGCAGATACGCAGTATTTT.

The chain joins TRBV3-1 (or the pseudogene TRBV3-2) to TRBJ2-2, with D maybe TRBD2 (7 bases). This CDR3 has 15 amino acids. The germline gives CDR1 LGHDT, CDR2 YNNKEL (reference sequence). The ends were cut back, 4 bases at V and 6 bases at J, with 15 bases in the middle. The CDR3 DNA reads as TGTGCCAGCAGCCTCAAAGGGGGGGTTGCCGGGGAGCTGTTTTTT. This translates into CASSLKGGVAGELFF.

The chain links TRBV18 to TRBJ1-1; possibly TRBD1 for D (5 bases). Trimming removed 3 bases from V and 5 bases from J, with 13 bases in between. Germline V gene lookup returns CDR1 KGHSH and CDR2 LQKENI. The CDR3 is 14 amino acids. The CDR3 sequence: CASSPVGGGTEAFF. Written as DNA, the CDR3 is TGTGCCAGCTCACCCGTGGGGGGAGGAACTGAAGCTTTCTTT.

Only a few counts were recorded for this clone. The chain recombines TRBV7-9 with TRBJ1-1; D perhaps matches TRBD1 (6 bases). The CDR3 consists of 15 residues. In germline, CDR1 is SEHNR, CDR2 FQNEAQ (reference sequence). The V and J ends lost 3 bases and 0 bases respectively, with 11 bases between them. CDR3 loop: CASSFLPGVNTEAFF. CDR3 DNA: TGTGCCAGCAGCTTTCTTCCAGGGGTGAACACTGAAGCTTTCTTT.

The rearrangement links TRBV27 to TRBJ2-1, with D possibly being TRBD1 (6 bases). Germline V CDR1 and CDR2: MNHEY, SMNVEV (reference sequence). Trimming took off 1 base at V and 6 bases at J, with 19 bases between the two ends. CDR3 length: 17 amino acids. CDR3 DNA: TGTGCCAGCAGTTTATGGCCACAGGGTCTAACGAGCAATGAGCAGTTCTTC. Its translation is CASSLWPQGLTSNEQFF.

This chain joins TRBV7-2 and TRBJ1-3, with D possibly matching TRBD1 (6 bases). Germline V gives CDR1 SGHTA, CDR2 FQGNSA. V was pared by 0 bases and J by 4 bases, with 10 bases between. The CDR3 covers 15 residues. CDR3 amino acids: CASSLAQGMGNTIYF. CDR3 coding DNA: TGTGCCAGCAGCTTAGCCCAGGGGATGGGAAACACCATATATTTT. Supplemented by reference TRBV7-2 and TRBJ1-3, the full variable domain reads GAGVSQSPSNKVTEKGKDVELRCDPISGHTALYWYRQSLGQGLEFLIYFQGNSAPDKSGLPSDRFSAERTGGSVSTLTIQRTQQEDSAVYLCASSLAQGMGNTIYFGEGSWLTVV.

V and J are TRBV11-2 and TRBJ1-2, with D perhaps TRBD1 (5 bases). The CDR3 runs 15 residues. V lost 4 bases to trimming and J lost 4 bases, with 16 bases between them. Germline V lookup: CDR1 SGHAT, CDR2 FQNNGV. The CDR3 coding sequence is TGTGCCAGCAGCTCTTGCAGGGTAAGATGCTATGGCTACACCTTC. Residues: CASSSCRVRCYGYTF.

This clone was seen a single time. The CDR3, as DNA: TGTGCCAGCAGTCCCTATACTAGCGGACCCTACAATGAGCAGTTCTTC. Translation: CASSPYTSGPYNEQFF. The V gene is TRBV28, the J gene TRBJ2-1, with 8 positions matching TRBD2. This CDR3 is built from 16 residues. Per germline, CDR1 MDHEN and CDR2 SYDVKM. J lost 2 bases, V lost 5 bases, and 8 bases had no gene match.

The V gene is TRBV19, the J gene TRBJ1-1; D perhaps matches TRBD1 (6 bases). The CDR3 loop spans 13 amino acids. V was clipped by 10 bases and J by 0 bases, with 12 bases between them. Germline CDR1 and CDR2: LNHDA and SQIVND (reference sequence). The CDR3 DNA follows: TGTGCCACCGGACAGACTATGAACACTGAAGCTTTCTTT. Its translation is CATGQTMNTEAFF.

This clone was picked up a small number of times. This sequence joins TRBV5-5 and TRBJ1-1; unclear D gene. This CDR3 spans 13 amino acids. CDR1 and CDR2 from the germline V gene are SGHKS and YYEKEE (reference sequence). Trimming took 0 bases from V and 4 from J, leaving 7 bases between them. CDR3 protein: CASSLGDGTEAFF. The CDR3 DNA sequence: TGTGCCAGCAGCTTGGGAGATGGCACTGAAGCTTTCTTT.

The J gene is TRBJ1-5, the V gene TRBV28, with a tentative D call TRBD1 (5 bases). Between the trimmed V and J ends, which lost 3 bases and 7 bases, there was a span of 16 bases. Per the germline V gene, CDR1 is MDHEN and CDR2 is SYDVKM. The CDR3 is made up of 15 amino acids. For the CDR3, the DNA is TGTGCCAGCAGTTTGGGTGGCGGGGGGAACCAGCCCCAGCATTTT. It specifies CASSLGGGGNQPQHF.

V usage is TRBV5-6 and J usage is TRBJ1-5, with D possibly being TRBD1 (6 bases). The CDR3 length is 14 residues. Germline CDR1 and CDR2: SGHDT and YYEEEE. V lost 4 bases and J 5 bases, leaving 13 bases between the germline ends. CDR3 nucleotide sequence: TGTGCCAGCAGCCTACAGGGTCTCGATCAGCCCCAGCATTTT. Translation gives CASSLQGLDQPQHF.

This rearrangement joins TRBV5-6 to TRBJ1-3; TRBD1 matches at 7 bases. V shed 2 bases and J 4 bases; nucleotides not matched to a gene: 9. Germline assignment: CDR1 SGHDT and CDR2 YYEEEE. The CDR3 spans 16 residues. The CDR3 nucleotides read TGTGCCAGCAGCTTTTGGCCGGGACAGCCAGGAAACACCATATATTTT. Residues: CASSFWPGQPGNTIYF.

The chain employs TRBV7-8 and TRBJ1-3; TRBD1 might be the D (5 bases). Germline CDR1 SGHVS, CDR2 FQNEAQ. Trimming removed 1 base from V and 4 bases from J, with 11 bases in between. This CDR3 has 15 residues. CDR3 nucleotides: TGTGCCAGCAGCTTAGATGGGGGGAGAGGAAACACCATATATTTT. It encodes CASSLDGGRGNTIYF.

This clone has only a few counts. This rearrangement joins TRBV19 to TRBJ1-2, with 7 bases that match TRBD1. With 6 bases clipped from V and 2 bases from J, the junction kept 3 bases outside the gene matches. This CDR3 has 13 amino acids. Germline loops: CDR1 LNHDA, CDR2 SQIVND (reference sequence). The CDR3 nucleotides read TGTGCCAGTAGACTACAGGGGAACTATGGCTACACCTTC. Amino acid sequence: CASRLQGNYGYTF.